This is a list of T cell receptor beta chains from one sample in a study of technical replicates of blood from a few donors. The method was immunoSEQ multiplex PCR; TCRdb's version includes in-frame clones alone and lacks a portion of them. The sample contains approximately 100,000 clones, approximately 95% of which appear only once. Sequenced input: T cells isolated from PBMCs. The receptors here all came from a human donor in good health. The CDR3 runs from the conserved cysteine through the conserved F or W. Each record gives: J gene, D gene, V gene, clone size, CDR3 length, CDR3 protein, CDR3 DNA. The D gene is left open where the match is weak. Some rows have no size entry. The others give once, few or many, or a class for an expanded clone.

TRBJ2-7,TRBD1,TRBV11-3,.,14,CASSLRGGGYEQYF,TGTGCCAGCAGCTTACGAGGGGGCGGCTACGAGCAGTACTTC
TRBJ2-1,.,TRBV11-2,.,13,CASNRLGDNEQFF,TGTGCCAGCAATAGGTTGGGAGACAATGAGCAGTTCTTC
TRBJ1-2,.,TRBV19,once,11,CATRQGVGYTF,TGTGCCACCCGGCAGGGTGTGGGCTACACCTTC
TRBJ2-7,TRBD1,TRBV9,.,14,CASSDGTGDYEQYF,TGTGCCAGCAGCGACGGGACAGGGGACTACGAGCAGTACTTC
TRBJ1-2,.,TRBV14,.,16,CASSQGQGRGTYGYTF,TGTGCCAGCAGCCAAGGGCAGGGGAGAGGAACCTATGGCTACACCTTC
TRBJ1-1,TRBD1,TRBV28,.,13,CASSSTGSREAFF,TGTGCCAGCAGTTCGACAGGGAGCCGTGAAGCTTTCTTT
TRBJ1-1,TRBD1,TRBV5-1,once,14,CASSLGQGASEAFF,TGCGCCAGCAGCTTGGGGCAGGGGGCTTCGGAAGCTTTCTTT
TRBJ2-2,.,TRBV6-4,few,15,CASSGQGPNTGELFF,TGTGCCAGCAGTGGGCAGGGCCCGAACACCGGGGAGCTGTTTTTT
TRBJ2-1,.,TRBV6-5,.,14,CASRQGGSYNEQFF,TGTGCCAGCAGACAGGGAGGGTCCTACAATGAGCAGTTCTTC
TRBJ1-1,.,TRBV12-5,once,14,CASGQSGINTEAFF,TGTGCTAGTGGCCAGTCAGGGATAAACACTGAAGCTTTCTTT
TRBJ1-4,.,TRBV29-1,.,13,CSVAESRNEKLFF,TGCAGCGTTGCTGAGTCTCGTAATGAAAAACTGTTTTTT
TRBJ1-1,.,TRBV29-1,.,13,CSVHGLVNTEAFF,TGCAGCGTTCACGGACTGGTGAACACTGAAGCTTTCTTT
TRBJ2-6,TRBD1,TRBV5-6,.,18,CASSLQGTGGFGANVLTF,TGTGCCAGCAGCTTGCAGGGGACAGGGGGCTTTGGGGCCAACGTCCTGACTTTC
TRBJ2-1,TRBD1,TRBV19,.,17,CASSIDWGQYQLNEQFF,TGTGCCAGTAGTATAGATTGGGGACAGTATCAATTGAATGAGCAGTTCTTC
TRBJ1-2,.,TRBV6-4,.,12,CASSDSNYGYTF,TGTGCCAGCAGTGACTCGAACTACGGCTACACCTTC
TRBJ2-5,.,TRBV4-2,.,17,CASSQEGQGGGFVTQYF,TGTGCCAGCAGCCAAGAAGGTCAGGGGGGAGGATTTGTGACCCAGTACTTC
TRBJ2-2,.,TRBV25-1,.,16,CASSVEDSPNTGELFF,TGTGCCAGCAGTGTAGAGGACAGCCCGAACACCGGGGAGCTGTTTTTT
TRBJ2-2,TRBD2,TRBV15,.,18,CATRLGIAGGLGAGELFF,TGTGCCACCAGGTTAGGGATAGCGGGAGGATTAGGAGCCGGGGAGCTGTTTTTT
TRBJ2-1,TRBD2,TRBV5-1,.,15,CASSLGTSGYNEQFF,TGCGCCAGCAGCCTGGGGACTAGCGGATACAATGAGCAGTTCTTC
TRBJ2-7,.,TRBV6-1,.,12,CASSSQGYEQYF,TGTGCCAGCAGTTCCCAGGGGTACGAGCAGTACTTC
TRBJ1-6,.,TRBV14,.,14,CASSQVRSDSPLHF,TGTGCCAGCAGCCAAGTGCGTTCTGATTCACCCCTCCACTTT
TRBJ2-1,.,TRBV5-1,once,15,CASSLTLRVVNEQFF,TGCGCCAGCAGCTTGACCCTCAGGGTCGTGAATGAGCAGTTCTTC
TRBJ1-6,TRBD1,TRBV6-1,.,14,CASRGTGDNSPLHF,TGTGCCAGCAGGGGGACAGGGGATAATTCACCCCTCCACTTT
TRBJ1-1,.,TRBV5-6,.,14,CASSQGRRYTEAFF,TGTGCCAGCAGTCAGGGCCGAAGATACACTGAAGCTTTCTTT
TRBJ1-5,TRBD1,TRBV28,.,15,CASRSQGLRNQPQHF,TGTGCCAGCAGATCACAGGGGCTTCGGAATCAGCCCCAGCATTTT
TRBJ1-2,.,TRBV12-5,.,15,CASGLAGLANYGYTF,TGTGCTAGTGGTTTGGCAGGGTTGGCTAACTATGGCTACACCTTC
TRBJ2-2,TRBD1,TRBV4-1,.,14,CASSDRGNTGELFF,TGCGCCAGCAGCGACAGGGGGAACACCGGGGAGCTGTTTTTT
TRBJ1-6,.,TRBV4-1,.,15,CASSQDWGGGLPLHF,TGCGCCAGCAGCCAAGATTGGGGGGGTGGGCTACCCCTCCACTTT
TRBJ1-4,.,TRBV9,.,15,CASSAWGGMDEKLFF,TGTGCCAGCAGCGCCTGGGGGGGTATGGATGAAAAACTGTTTTTT
TRBJ1-6,.,TRBV5-8,.,15,CASSPAWGDNSPLHF,TGTGCCAGCAGCCCAGCATGGGGGGATAATTCACCCCTCCACTTT
TRBJ2-2,.,TRBV28,once,17,CASSYPTASLNTGELFF,TGTGCCAGCAGTTATCCGACAGCCTCACTGAACACCGGGGAGCTGTTTTTT
TRBJ2-7,TRBD2,TRBV27,.,14,CASSLNLAGYEQYF,TGTGCCAGCAGTTTAAATCTAGCGGGCTACGAGCAGTACTTC
TRBJ1-2,TRBD1,TRBV19,.,15,CASSPSGTGGYGYTF,TGTGCCAGTAGTCCCTCCGGGACAGGGGGCTATGGCTACACCTTC
TRBJ2-4,.,TRBV19,.,17,CASSINRSGLAKNIQYF,TGTGCCAGTAGTATCAACAGGTCTGGTTTAGCCAAAAACATTCAGTACTTC
TRBJ2-3,.,TRBV5-1,once,14,CASSPRQVTDTQYF,TGCGCCAGCAGCCCCCGACAGGTTACAGATACGCAGTATTTT
TRBJ2-5,.,TRBV7-9,.,13,CASSLRDIGTQYF,TGTGCCAGCAGCTTAAGGGACATTGGGACCCAGTACTTC
TRBJ2-5,.,TRBV4-1,.,13,CASSQEGRRTQYF,TGCGCCAGCAGCCAAGAGGGGAGGAGAACCCAGTACTTC
TRBJ2-7,.,TRBV5-6,.,12,CASSRNYYEQYF,TGTGCCAGCAGCCGGAACTACTACGAGCAGTACTTC
TRBJ1-2,TRBD1,TRBV5-1,once,16,CASSWGDRPDNYGYTF,TGCGCCAGCAGCTGGGGGGACAGACCCGATAACTATGGCTACACCTTC
TRBJ1-1,TRBD1,TRBV14,.,14,CASSTGVMDTEAFF,TGTGCCAGCAGCACAGGGGTCATGGACACTGAAGCTTTCTTT
TRBJ2-1,.,TRBV5-1,.,13,CASSLEHPNEQFF,TGCGCCAGCAGCTTGGAGCACCCCAATGAGCAGTTCTTC
TRBJ2-7,.,TRBV2,.,14,CASGEGDAGYEQYF,TGTGCCAGCGGAGAGGGGGATGCTGGCTACGAGCAGTACTTC
TRBJ2-7,TRBD2,TRBV4-1,.,17,CASSQDATSGRTTEQYF,TGCGCCAGCAGCCAAGATGCGACTAGCGGGAGGACTACCGAGCAGTACTTC
TRBJ1-2,.,TRBV10-3,.,13,CAIDGGATYGYTF,TGTGCCATCGATGGTGGGGCTACCTATGGCTACACCTTC
TRBJ1-4,TRBD1,TRBV7-9,.,15,CASSTRQGANEKLFF,TGTGCCAGCAGCACCCGACAGGGAGCTAATGAAAAACTGTTTTTT
TRBJ1-2,.,TRBV12-5,.,16,CASGLVPGFGAGGYTF,TGTGCTAGTGGTTTGGTACCCGGGTTCGGGGCGGGAGGCTACACCTTC
TRBJ2-5,.,TRBV28,.,15,CASSLGGHGWETQYF,TGTGCCAGCAGTTTGGGGGGGCACGGTTGGGAGACCCAGTACTTC
TRBJ1-2,.,TRBV10-3,.,11,CAISVFGQFTF,TGTGCCATCAGTGTTTTCGGACAGTTCACCTTC
TRBJ2-7,TRBD2,TRBV4-1,.,15,CASSQEGLAAYEQYF,TGCGCCAGCAGCCAAGAAGGACTAGCGGCCTACGAGCAGTACTTC
TRBJ2-3,.,TRBV28,.,14,CASSYSTGRDTQYF,TGTGCCAGCAGTTACAGCACGGGAAGGGATACGCAGTATTTT
TRBJ2-7,.,TRBV7-9,.,14,CASSLTGQVDEQYF,TGTGCCAGCAGCTTAACAGGGCAGGTCGACGAGCAGTACTTC
TRBJ2-2,.,TRBV27,once,15,CASSLHRTSIGELFF,TGTGCCAGCAGTCTCCACCGAACTAGCATCGGGGAGCTGTTTTTT
TRBJ1-5,TRBD1,TRBV7-9,.,14,CASSITGESQPQHF,TGTGCCAGCAGCATAACAGGGGAAAGTCAGCCCCAGCATTTT
TRBJ2-5,.,TRBV4-1,once,13,CASSQEFKETQYF,TGCGCCAGCAGCCAAGAATTTAAAGAGACCCAGTACTTC
TRBJ1-1,.,TRBV5-1,.,13,CASSETGNTEAFF,TGCGCCAGCAGCGAGACAGGGAACACTGAAGCTTTCTTT